The entry below describes one T cell receptor (beta chain). The CDR3 consists of 14 residues. Trimming cost V 9 bases and J 2 bases; bases outside gene matches: 7. Per germline, CDR1 SNHLY and CDR2 FYNNEI. The data originate from a study of blood T cell repertoires in COVID-19. On the study more broadly: The analysed material was cDNA or gDNA that came from T cells, B-cell-depleted T cells, or PBMCs.

Assay used: immunoSEQ multiplex PCR; TCRdb lists only in-frame clones, some missing. The sample includes around 100,000 clones, around 84% seen only once; the top ten take over 7.5%. The clonotype comes from a woman between 40 and 50 years old with acute or convalescent COVID-19. The V and J genes are TRBV2 and TRBJ2-1; TRBD1 aligns across 7 bases. The sequenced sample was peripheral blood. This CDR3 reads CASADRVTYNEQFF. CDR3 bases: TGTGCCAGTGCAGACAGGGTGACCTACAATGAGCAGTTCTTC.